This T cell receptor (beta chain) was obtained from a study of blood T cell repertoires in COVID-19. This clone was seen more than once but under ten times. Data came from immunoSEQ multiplex PCR; TCRdb stores just in-frame clones and leaves some out. The sample shows over 120,000 clones, around 79% of them seen only once. This CDR3 is 19 amino acids long. Germline V gene sequence: CDR1 SEHNR, CDR2 FQNEAQ (reference sequence). Germline trimming cut 5 bases from V and 8 bases from J; bases unmatched to any gene: 18. Living in roughly 25 US areas, the participants were between 18 and 89 years of age. This TCR was recovered from a woman aged 50 to 65 who had recovered from COVID-19. The chain is built from TRBV7-9 and TRBJ2-1; the match to TRBD2 covers 13 bases. The specimen sequenced was PBMCs or T cells enriched from blood (not recorded which). CDR3 sequence (DNA): TGTGCCAGCAGCCCCGGCGGACTAGCGGGAGAAACGTTTCAGTATGAGCAGTTCTTC. Translated, it gives CASSPGGLAGETFQYEQFF.